Shown below are 20 T cell receptor beta chains from a single sample sequenced in a study of blood T cell repertoires in COVID-19. Method: immunoSEQ multiplex PCR; TCRdb's copy keeps in-frame clones and lacks some. The sample yields hundreds of thousands of clones, roughly 89% seen once. Sequencing was carried out using peripheral blood. These receptors all stem from a man younger than 30 with COVID-19, enrolled during active disease.

This chain connects TRBV2 to TRBJ2-1; weak D call: TRBD2 (7 bases). Germline V lookup: CDR1 SNHLY, CDR2 FYNNEI. Trimming stripped 0 bases from V and 7 bases from J, with 13 bases between. CDR3 size: 15 residues. This chain's CDR3 is CASSEAGGGTNEQFF. The CDR3 DNA reads TGTGCCAGCAGTGAAGCGGGAGGGGGGACGAATGAGCAGTTCTTC.

J is TRBJ1-1 and V is TRBV11-3; perhaps TRBD1 as D (6 bases). The CDR3 runs 15 residues. Germline V gene sequence: CDR1 SGHNT, CDR2 YENEEA. Deletions cut 2 bases from V and 1 base from J, with 11 bases between. The CDR3 loop is CASSLRDIKNTEAFF. CDR3 in DNA: TGTGCCAGCAGCTTAAGGGACATAAAGAACACTGAAGCTTTCTTT.

The chain couples TRBV11-2 to TRBJ2-1; no reliable D call. Trimming removed 1 base from V and 3 bases from J, with 7 bases in between. The germline V gene has CDR1 SGHAT and CDR2 FQNNGV. The CDR3 totals 14 residues. The CDR3 coding sequence is TGTGCCAGCAGCTTAGGCGGCCTCTACAATGAGCAGTTCTTC. Amino acid sequence: CASSLGGLYNEQFF.

This chain's CDR3 is CASSLRGGREGEQFF. The CDR3 DNA sequence: TGTGCCAGCAGCCTTCGCGGGGGCCGGGAAGGTGAGCAGTTCTTC. J is TRBJ2-1 and V is TRBV9, with a weak D call TRBD2 (7 bases). Germline lookup yields CDR1 SGDLS and CDR2 YYNGEE. CDR3 size: 15 residues. Trimming pared 4 bases from V and 9 bases from J, leaving 20 bases between.

V usage is TRBV7-9 and J usage is TRBJ2-5; no definite D call. The CDR3 totals 12 residues. Germline V gives CDR1 SEHNR, CDR2 FQNEAQ (reference sequence). V lost 1 base to trimming and J lost 5 bases, with 5 bases between them. CDR3 loop: CASSLGVETQYF. The CDR3 nucleotides read TGTGCCAGCAGCTTAGGAGTCGAGACCCAGTACTTC.

The chain couples TRBV7-9 to TRBJ2-4, with 7 bases matching TRBD1. V shed 5 bases and J 4 bases; nucleotides not matched to a gene: 5. The germline V gene encodes CDR1 SEHNR and CDR2 FQNEAQ (reference sequence). The CDR3 spans 14 residues. Here the CDR3 DNA reads TGTGCCAGCAGCCTTGGGACAGATAAAAACATTCAGTACTTC. Translated: CASSLGTDKNIQYF.

J is TRBJ1-4 and V is TRBV18, with TRBD1 identical over 11 bases. Trimming removed 2 bases from V and 8 bases from J; junction bases left unmatched: 4. This CDR3 has 15 amino acids. Germline V gene lookup returns CDR1 KGHSH and CDR2 LQKENI. The CDR3 nucleotides are TGTGCCAGCTCACCAGGACAGGGGGCAACCGAAAAACTGTTTTTT. Its protein product is CASSPGQGATEKLFF.

The chain couples TRBV2 to TRBJ2-2, with D possibly being TRBD1 (5 bases). V was pared by 6 bases and J by 5 bases, with 16 bases between. CDR3 length equals 15 residues. The germline V gene encodes CDR1 SNHLY and CDR2 FYNNEI. Here the CDR3 DNA reads TGTGCCAGCAGGGTTGACAGAATAACGACCGGGGAGCTGTTTTTT. Its protein is CASRVDRITTGELFF.

The rearrangement joins TRBV7-2 to TRBJ2-5; a weak D match, TRBD2 (6 bases). Trimming stripped 2 bases from V and 2 bases from J, with 12 bases between. CDR1 and CDR2 from the germline V gene are SGHTA and FQGNSA. CDR3 length: 15 residues. The CDR3 is CASSLSPSVQETQYF. The CDR3 nucleotides are TGTGCCAGCAGCTTAAGTCCTAGCGTACAAGAGACCCAGTACTTC.

The V gene is TRBV5-1, the J gene TRBJ2-4, with 9 bases matching TRBD2. V was clipped by 4 bases and J by 1 base; unmatched bases: 6. CDR1 and CDR2 (germline): SGHRS, YFSETQ. CDR3 length: 16 amino acids. For the CDR3, the DNA is TGCGCCAGCAGCCCAACTAGCGGGCTTGCCAAAAACATTCAGTACTTC. Amino acid sequence: CASSPTSGLAKNIQYF.

This chain uses TRBV25-1 with TRBJ1-5; 10 bases map to TRBD1. The germline V gene has CDR1 MGHDK and CDR2 SYGVNS. The CDR3 has 14 residues. The V segment lost 5 bases and the J segment 5 bases; nucleotides outside the gene matches: 3. This CDR3 is CASSPTGGYQPQHF. For the CDR3, the DNA is TGTGCCAGCAGTCCGACAGGGGGCTATCAGCCCCAGCATTTT.

The V call is TRBV3-1 (or the pseudogene TRBV3-2), the J call TRBJ1-2; maybe TRBD1 (6 bases). Trimming removed 0 bases at V and 7 bases at J, with 12 bases between. The CDR3 covers 14 residues. CDR1 is LGHDT, CDR2 YNNKEL, per germline (reference sequence). CDR3 region: CASSQDSGGVGYTF. CDR3 DNA sequence: TGTGCCAGCAGCCAAGATTCGGGGGGCGTTGGCTACACCTTC.

The chain couples TRBV4-1 to TRBJ1-5; a possible D gene is TRBD1 (6 bases). This CDR3 spans 14 amino acids. Germline-derived CDR1 and CDR2 are MGHRA and YSYEKL. With 1 base removed from V and 9 bases from J, the gap between germline ends came to 13 bases. This chain's CDR3 is CASSQGDTVGPQHF. In DNA, the CDR3 is TGCGCCAGCAGCCAAGGGGACACCGTAGGGCCCCAGCATTTT.

This chain joins TRBV5-1 and TRBJ2-5; 7 positions match TRBD1. There are 17 residues in the CDR3. The ends lost 2 bases at V and 5 bases at J; junction bases unmatched: 15. CDR1 SGHRS and CDR2 YFSETQ come from the germline V gene. This CDR3 reads CASSFSPSIRGLETQYF. For the CDR3, the DNA is TGCGCCAGCAGCTTTAGCCCTTCGATCAGGGGGTTGGAGACCCAGTACTTC.

CDR3 residues: CASSPFSGTGGRNTEAFF. The CDR3 nucleotides are TGTGCCAGCTCACCATTTAGCGGGACAGGGGGCCGGAACACTGAAGCTTTCTTT. This chain uses TRBV18 with TRBJ1-1, with 12 nucleotides matching TRBD1. The V and J ends lost 2 bases and 1 base, in that order; junction bases with no gene match: 8. The CDR3 extends over 18 amino acids. CDR1 is KGHSH and CDR2 is LQKENI in the germline V gene.

In nucleotides, the CDR3 is TGTGCCAGCAGTTACGACGACAGGATGAACACTGAAGCTTTCTTT. The encoded protein is CASSYDDRMNTEAFF. The V gene is TRBV6-5, the J gene TRBJ1-1, with a tentative D call TRBD1 (6 bases). V gave up 2 bases and J gave up 0 bases, with 10 bases separating them. Germline V gene sequence: CDR1 MNHEY, CDR2 SVGAGI. The CDR3 totals 15 residues.

The genes are TRBV4-1 and TRBJ2-1; TRBD2 matches at 11 bases. The germline gives CDR1 MGHRA, CDR2 YSYEKL. With 4 bases clipped from V and 9 bases from J, the junction kept 11 bases outside the gene matches. There are 16 residues in the CDR3. The CDR3 DNA reads as TGCGCCAGCAGCCCCGGAGTAGCGGGGGGGCGGGGTGAGCAGTTCTTC. Its protein product is CASSPGVAGGRGEQFF.

A remark on this clone: Other DNA sequences in the same sample also yield this CDR3. The chain couples TRBV5-1 to TRBJ2-7; D is uncertain. CDR1 is SGHRS and CDR2 is YFSETQ in the germline V gene. This CDR3 has 13 residues. Trimming took 5 bases from V and 1 from J, leaving 10 bases between them. The CDR3 DNA reads TGCGCCAGCAGTTTCACTGGTTCCTACGAGCAGTACTTC. Translated: CASSFTGSYEQYF.

The V gene is TRBV7-9, the J gene TRBJ2-7, with D possibly matching TRBD2 (5 bases). Trimming stripped 5 bases from V and 3 bases from J, with 11 bases between. The CDR3 loop spans 13 amino acids. Germline V gene data show CDR1 as SEHNR and CDR2 as FQNEAQ (reference sequence). In nucleotides, the CDR3 is TGTGCCAGCAGCGTCACCCGGGGCTACGAGCAGTACTTC. Its translation: CASSVTRGYEQYF.

The V and J genes are TRBV3-1 (or the pseudogene TRBV3-2) and TRBJ2-2; D remains unclear. V was trimmed by 4 bases and J by 3 bases, leaving 9 bases between them. Germline assignment: CDR1 LGHDT and CDR2 YNNKEL (reference sequence). The CDR3 totals 14 residues. The DNA of the CDR3 is TGTGCCAGCAGCCCTGGGCTCGACACCGGGGAGCTGTTTTTT. This translates into CASSPGLDTGELFF.